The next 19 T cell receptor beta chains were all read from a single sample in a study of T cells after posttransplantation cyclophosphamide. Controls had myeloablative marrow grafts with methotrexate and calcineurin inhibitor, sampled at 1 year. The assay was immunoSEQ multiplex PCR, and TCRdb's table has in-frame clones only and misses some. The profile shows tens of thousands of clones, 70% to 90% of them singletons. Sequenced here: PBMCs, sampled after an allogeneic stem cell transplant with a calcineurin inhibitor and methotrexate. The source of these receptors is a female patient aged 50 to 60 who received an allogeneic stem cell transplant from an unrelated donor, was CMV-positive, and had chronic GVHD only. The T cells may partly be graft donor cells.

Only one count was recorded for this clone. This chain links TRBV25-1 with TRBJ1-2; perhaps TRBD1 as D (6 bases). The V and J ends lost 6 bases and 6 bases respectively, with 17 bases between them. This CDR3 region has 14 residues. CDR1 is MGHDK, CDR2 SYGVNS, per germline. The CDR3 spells CASRDSRLKHGYTF. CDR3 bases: TGTGCCAGCAGGGACAGCCGCCTTAAACATGGCTACACCTTC.

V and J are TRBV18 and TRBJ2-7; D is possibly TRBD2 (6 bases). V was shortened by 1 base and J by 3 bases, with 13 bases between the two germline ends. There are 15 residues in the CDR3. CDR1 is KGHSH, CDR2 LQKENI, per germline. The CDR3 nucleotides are TGTGCCAGCTCACCACGGGAGCGGGCCGACTACGAGCAGTACTTC. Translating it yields CASSPRERADYEQYF.

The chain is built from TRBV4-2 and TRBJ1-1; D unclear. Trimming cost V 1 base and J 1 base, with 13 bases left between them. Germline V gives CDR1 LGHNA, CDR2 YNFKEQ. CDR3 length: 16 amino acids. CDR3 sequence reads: CASSQVRRVGNTEAFF. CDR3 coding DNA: TGTGCCAGCAGCCAAGTTCGGAGGGTGGGGAACACTGAAGCTTTCTTT.

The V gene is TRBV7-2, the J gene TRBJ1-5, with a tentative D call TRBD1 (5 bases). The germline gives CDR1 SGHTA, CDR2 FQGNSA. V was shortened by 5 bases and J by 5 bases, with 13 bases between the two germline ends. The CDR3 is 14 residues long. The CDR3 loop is CASSETELHQPQHF. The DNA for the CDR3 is TGTGCCAGCAGCGAGACAGAGCTTCATCAGCCCCAGCATTTT.

DNA of the CDR3: TGCGCCAGCAGCCACGGACGGGAGAGCAATCAGCCCCAGCATTTT. Its translation is CASSHGRESNQPQHF. V is TRBV4-3 and J is TRBJ1-5; D uncertain. The CDR3 loop spans 15 amino acids. The V end was cut by 3 bases, the J end by 1 base, with 10 bases between. In germline, CDR1 is LGHNA, CDR2 YSLEER.

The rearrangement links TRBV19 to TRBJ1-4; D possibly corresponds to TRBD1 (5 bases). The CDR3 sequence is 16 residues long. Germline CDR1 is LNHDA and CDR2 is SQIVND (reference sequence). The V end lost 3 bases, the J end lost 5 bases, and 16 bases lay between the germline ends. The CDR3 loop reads CASSIRTGEKNEKLFF. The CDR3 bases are TGTGCCAGTAGTATCCGGACGGGGGAGAAGAATGAAAAACTGTTTTTT.

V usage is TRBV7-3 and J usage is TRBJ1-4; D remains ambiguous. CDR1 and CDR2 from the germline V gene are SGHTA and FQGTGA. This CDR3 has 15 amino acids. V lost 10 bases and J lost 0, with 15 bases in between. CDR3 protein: CANGGVNATNEKLFF. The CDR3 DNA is TGTGCCAACGGCGGAGTAAACGCAACTAATGAAAAACTGTTTTTT.

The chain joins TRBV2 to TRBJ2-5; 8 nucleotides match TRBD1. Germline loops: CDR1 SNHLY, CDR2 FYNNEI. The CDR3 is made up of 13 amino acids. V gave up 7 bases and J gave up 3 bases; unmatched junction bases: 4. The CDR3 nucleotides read TGTGCCAGCACCCGGACAGGGAAAGAGACCCAGTACTTC. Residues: CASTRTGKETQYF.

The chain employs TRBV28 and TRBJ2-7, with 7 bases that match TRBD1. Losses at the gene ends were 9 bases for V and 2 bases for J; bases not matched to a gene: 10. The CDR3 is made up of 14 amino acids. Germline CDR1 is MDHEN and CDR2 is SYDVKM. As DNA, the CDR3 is TGTGCCAGTCGGCTAGACAGGGCCCCCTACGAGCAGTACTTC. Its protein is CASRLDRAPYEQYF.

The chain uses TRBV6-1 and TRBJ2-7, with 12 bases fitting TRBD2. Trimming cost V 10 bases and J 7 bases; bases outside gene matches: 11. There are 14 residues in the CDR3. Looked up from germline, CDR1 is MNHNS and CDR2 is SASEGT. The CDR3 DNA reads TGTGCCACCAGACTAGCGGGGGCTCGGGAGGAGCAGTACTTC. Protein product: CATRLAGAREEQYF.

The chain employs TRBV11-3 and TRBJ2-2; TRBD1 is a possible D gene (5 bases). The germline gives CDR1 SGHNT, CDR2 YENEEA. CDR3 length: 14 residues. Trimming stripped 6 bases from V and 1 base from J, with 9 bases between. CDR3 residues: CASRPTGNTGELFF. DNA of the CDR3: TGTGCCAGCAGACCTACAGGGAACACCGGGGAGCTGTTTTTT.

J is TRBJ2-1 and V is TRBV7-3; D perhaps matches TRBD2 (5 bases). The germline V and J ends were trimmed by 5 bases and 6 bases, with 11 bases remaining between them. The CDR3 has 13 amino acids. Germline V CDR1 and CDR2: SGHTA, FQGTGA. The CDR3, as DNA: TGTGCCAGCAGCCAAGGTGCGGGCAATGAGCAGTTCTTC. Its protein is CASSQGAGNEQFF. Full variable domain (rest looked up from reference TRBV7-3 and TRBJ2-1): GAGVSQTPSNKVTEKGKYVELRCDPISGHTALYWYRQSLGQGPEFLIYFQGTGAADDSGLPNDRFFAVRPEGSVSTLKIQRTERGDSAVYLCASSQGAGNEQFFGPGTRLTVL.

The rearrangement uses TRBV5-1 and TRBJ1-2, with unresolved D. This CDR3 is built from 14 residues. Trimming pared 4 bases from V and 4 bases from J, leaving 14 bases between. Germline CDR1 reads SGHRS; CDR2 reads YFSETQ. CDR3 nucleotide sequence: TGCGCCAGCAGCGTTGAAGGGAGCGGCTATGGCTACACCTTC. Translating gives CASSVEGSGYGYTF.

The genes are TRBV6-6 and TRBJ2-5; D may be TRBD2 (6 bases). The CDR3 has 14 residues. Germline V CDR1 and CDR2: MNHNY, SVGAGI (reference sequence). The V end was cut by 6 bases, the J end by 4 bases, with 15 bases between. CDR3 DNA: TGTGCCAGCAGCGGGGCGGGGATTTTAGAGACCCAGTACTTC. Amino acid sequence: CASSGAGILETQYF.

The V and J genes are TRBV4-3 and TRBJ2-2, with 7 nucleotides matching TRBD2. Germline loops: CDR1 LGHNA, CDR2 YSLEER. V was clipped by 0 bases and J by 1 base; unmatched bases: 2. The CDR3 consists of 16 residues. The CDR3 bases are TGCGCCAGCAGCCAAGAAACGGGAGGGAACACCGGGGAGCTGTTTTTT. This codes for CASSQETGGNTGELFF.

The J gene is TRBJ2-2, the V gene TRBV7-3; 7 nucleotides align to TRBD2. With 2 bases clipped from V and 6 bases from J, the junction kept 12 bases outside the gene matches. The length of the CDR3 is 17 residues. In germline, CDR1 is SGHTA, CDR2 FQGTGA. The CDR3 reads CASSLGGRARSSGELFF. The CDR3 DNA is TGTGCCAGCAGCTTAGGTGGGAGGGCCCGATCATCCGGGGAGCTGTTTTTT.

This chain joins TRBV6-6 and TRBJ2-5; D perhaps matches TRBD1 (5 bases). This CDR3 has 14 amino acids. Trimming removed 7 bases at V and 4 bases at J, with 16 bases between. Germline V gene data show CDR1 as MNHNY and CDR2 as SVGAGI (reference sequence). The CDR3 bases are TGTGCCAGCACCCAGGCCAGGGTCCCAGAGACCCAGTACTTC. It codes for CASTQARVPETQYF.

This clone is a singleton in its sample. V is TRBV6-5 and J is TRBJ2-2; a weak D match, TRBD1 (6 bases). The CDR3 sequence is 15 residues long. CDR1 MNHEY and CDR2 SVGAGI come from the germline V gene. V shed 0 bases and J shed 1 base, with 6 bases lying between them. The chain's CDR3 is CASSYSQGNTGELFF. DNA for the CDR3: TGTGCCAGCAGTTACTCACAGGGGAACACCGGGGAGCTGTTTTTT.

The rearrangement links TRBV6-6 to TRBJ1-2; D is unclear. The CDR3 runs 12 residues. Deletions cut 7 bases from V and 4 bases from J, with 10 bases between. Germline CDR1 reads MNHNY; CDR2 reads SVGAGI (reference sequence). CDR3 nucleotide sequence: TGTGCCAGCACCCTGGCTGGCTATGGCTACACCTTC. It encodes CASTLAGYGYTF.